Listed below are T cell receptor beta chains from one sample, sequenced in a study of lymphopenia after photon versus proton radiotherapy. Using immunoSEQ multiplex PCR, the repertoire was profiled, and TCRdb retains in-frame clones only, with some absent. The data show approximately 16,000 clones, with under 90% seen just once and under 14% held by the top ten. This specimen was peripheral blood, taken from a patient treated with proton-based radiotherapy. These receptors originate from a man between 65 and 85 years old with pancreatic cancer. CDR3s include the opening cysteine and the closing phenylalanine or tryptophan. The D gene is left open where the match is weak. Not every row has a clone size; where given, it reads once, few, many or a size class.

d_gene | j_gene | v_gene | abundance | CDR3aa | CDR3nt
TRBD2 | TRBJ2-3 | TRBV10-2 | once | CASSERAGGPADTQYF | TGCGCCAGCAGTGAGAGAGCGGGAGGGCCAGCAGATACGCAGTATTTT
- | TRBJ1-4 | TRBV27 | - | CASSVGQTSTNEKLFF | TGTGCCAGCAGTGTCGGACAAACTTCAACTAATGAAAAACTGTTTTTT
- | TRBJ1-1 | TRBV5-5 | - | CASGSLAGNTEAFF | TGTGCCAGCGGGTCCCTGGCCGGGAACACTGAAGCTTTCTTT
TRBD1 | TRBJ2-5 | TRBV19 | - | CASSIGDRNQETQYF | TGTGCCAGTAGTATAGGGGACAGGAACCAAGAGACCCAGTACTTC
- | TRBJ2-7 | TRBV27 | - | CASSLKGGPYEQYF | TGTGCCAGCAGTTTAAAGGGCGGACCCTACGAGCAGTACTTC
- | TRBJ2-7 | TRBV30 | once | CAWTRHGELYEQYF | TGTGCCTGGACCAGGCACGGGGAACTTTACGAGCAGTACTTC
- | TRBJ2-7 | TRBV30 | - | CAWSTRKGRLNF | TGTGCCTGGAGTACCCGGAAGGGGAGGCTAAATTTC
TRBD2 | TRBJ2-3 | TRBV5-1 | - | CASSWPENGRAQYF | TGCGCCAGCAGCTGGCCAGAGAATGGGAGGGCGCAGTATTTT
- | TRBJ1-2 | TRBV9 | - | CASSVDPTPGGYGYTF | TGTGCCAGCAGCGTAGATCCTACCCCCGGGGGCTATGGCTACACCTTC
TRBD2 | TRBJ2-3 | TRBV9 | once | CASSGTKGLAGGPLGTDTQYF | TGTGCCAGCAGCGGTACGAAGGGACTAGCGGGAGGGCCTTTAGGCACAGATACGCAGTATTTT
TRBD1 | TRBJ1-1 | TRBV5-1 | - | CASSPLGTGRTEAFF | TGCGCCAGCAGCCCCCTAGGGACAGGGAGGACTGAAGCTTTCTTT
TRBD2 | TRBJ2-3 | TRBV9 | - | CASSVSPGGRGDTQYF | TGTGCCAGCAGCGTATCCCCAGGCGGGAGGGGAGATACGCAGTATTTT
- | TRBJ1-1 | TRBV30 | - | CAWRRGRGGAEAFF | TGTGCCTGGAGACGTGGCCGGGGGGGGGCTGAAGCTTTCTTT
- | TRBJ1-3 | TRBV4-1 | - | CASSPWGAGNTIYF | TGCGCCAGCAGCCCGTGGGGGGCTGGAAACACCATATATTTT
TRBD2 | TRBJ2-5 | TRBV7-9 | - | CASRPRPGLAGQETQYF | TGTGCCAGCAGACCCCGGCCGGGACTAGCGGGACAAGAGACCCAGTACTTC
- | TRBJ1-4 | TRBV6-4 | - | CASSEGRGTNEKLFF | TGTGCCAGCAGTGAGGGTCGAGGGACTAATGAAAAACTGTTTTTT
TRBD1 | TRBJ2-7 | TRBV29-1 | - | CSVRDRGSYEQYF | TGCAGCGTTAGGGACAGGGGCTCCTACGAGCAGTACTTC
TRBD2 | TRBJ2-7 | TRBV6-5 | - | CASSSGGRSSYEQYF | TGTGCCAGCAGTTCGGGCGGGAGAAGCTCCTACGAGCAGTACTTC
TRBD1 | TRBJ2-1 | TRBV5-1 | - | CASSLGEDRVNNEQFF | TGCGCCAGCAGCTTAGGTGAGGACAGGGTCAACAATGAGCAGTTCTTC
TRBD2 | TRBJ2-7 | TRBV27 | - | CASSPRAAGTSAYEQYF | TGTGCCAGCAGTCCACGGGCGGCGGGGACTAGCGCGTACGAGCAGTACTTC
- | TRBJ2-2 | TRBV5-1 | - | CASSLTVSNTGELFF | TGCGCCAGCAGCCTGACAGTTTCGAACACCGGGGAGCTGTTTTTT
- | TRBJ1-2 | TRBV7-9 | - | CASSRAEAKIYGYTF | TGTGCCAGCTCGCGGGCGGAGGCGAAAATCTATGGCTACACCTTC
- | TRBJ1-5 | TRBV27 | - | CASSLSRGRTYNQPQHF | TGTGCCAGCAGTTTAAGTAGGGGCAGGACCTACAATCAGCCCCAGCATTTT
- | TRBJ1-2 | TRBV5-1 | - | CASSPTDTVGGYTF | TGCGCCAGCAGCCCAACGGACACGGTCGGTGGCTACACCTTC
- | TRBJ1-2 | TRBV2 | - | CASNDASAGYGYTF | TGTGCCAGCAACGACGCCTCGGCGGGCTATGGCTACACCTTC
- | TRBJ2-1 | TRBV30 | - | CAWSQDSEQFF | TGTGCCTGGAGTCAAGACAGTGAGCAGTTCTTC
TRBD1 | TRBJ1-2 | TRBV18 | - | CASSPTGQGHGYTF | TGTGCCAGCTCACCAACGGGACAGGGGCATGGCTACACCTTC
- | TRBJ1-1 | TRBV11-2 | - | CASSWAGAEAFF | TGTGCCAGCAGCTGGGCAGGGGCTGAAGCTTTCTTT
- | TRBJ2-2 | TRBV10-1 | - | CASSGRSGGELFF | TGCGCCAGCAGTGGTCGTTCGGGCGGGGAGCTGTTTTTT
- | TRBJ1-2 | TRBV15 | - | CATEVDYGYTF | TGTGCCACCGAAGTTGACTATGGCTACACCTTC
- | TRBJ1-1 | TRBV6-5 | - | CASSYQGYDTEAFF | TGTGCCAGCAGCTACCAGGGGTACGACACTGAAGCTTTCTTT
- | TRBJ2-3 | TRBV10-3 | - | CAISGFADSSTDTQYF | TGTGCCATCAGTGGTTTCGCTGATTCTAGCACAGATACGCAGTATTTT
- | TRBJ1-5 | TRBV6-6 | - | CASSPLDSFSNQPQHF | TGTGCCAGCAGTCCATTGGACAGCTTTAGCAATCAGCCCCAGCATTTT
- | TRBJ1-3 | TRBV5-6 | - | CASSRASLGHQSYTIYF | TGTGCCAGCAGCCGGGCCTCCCTAGGACACCAATCATACACCATATATTTT
- | TRBJ1-6 | TRBV2 | - | CASRRTAVDSPLHF | TGTGCCAGCAGGAGGACGGCCGTGGACTCACCCCTCCACTTT
- | TRBJ2-7 | TRBV9 | - | CASSVAGLSSYEQYF | TGTGCCAGCAGCGTAGCTGGCCTCAGCTCCTACGAGCAGTACTTC
TRBD1 | TRBJ1-2 | TRBV6-1 | once | CAGSEGTVYGYTF | TGTGCCGGCAGTGAAGGGACAGTCTATGGCTACACCTTC
TRBD1 | TRBJ2-7 | TRBV27 | - | CASSQGQALYEQYF | TGTGCCAGCAGTCAGGGACAGGCCTTATACGAGCAGTACTTC
TRBD1 | TRBJ1-1 | TRBV12-5 | - | CASDNRGTEAFF | TGTGCTAGCGACAACAGGGGCACTGAAGCTTTCTTT
TRBD1 | TRBJ2-7 | TRBV7-9 | - | CASSTQQGAVYEQYF | TGTGCCAGCAGCACGCAACAGGGGGCGGTCTACGAGCAGTACTTC
- | TRBJ2-5 | TRBV9 | - | CASSSTGLDGETQYF | TGTGCCAGCAGCTCGACAGGACTAGACGGGGAGACCCAGTACTTC
- | TRBJ2-3 | TRBV5-1 | - | CASSPPSPDTQYF | TGCGCCAGCAGCCCGCCCAGCCCAGATACGCAGTATTTT
- | TRBJ1-2 | TRBV5-1 | - | CASSPDPGQRGYGYTF | TGCGCCAGCAGCCCGGATCCCGGACAGCGAGGGTATGGCTACACCTTC
- | TRBJ1-1 | TRBV5-1 | once | CASSSLQGSSEAFF | TGCGCCAGCTCATCCTTACAGGGAAGCTCTGAAGCTTTCTTT
TRBD1 | TRBJ1-1 | TRBV27 | - | CASRGQGARNTEAFF | TGTGCCAGCAGAGGACAGGGGGCAAGGAACACTGAAGCTTTCTTT
- | TRBJ1-1 | TRBV21-1 | - | CASSGTENMNTEAFF | TGTGCCAGCAGCGGGACAGAGAATATGAACACTGAAGCTTTCTTT
- | TRBJ2-7 | TRBV5-1 | - | CASSLGPGSLDEQYF | TGCGCCAGCAGCTTGGGACCCGGGAGCTTGGACGAGCAGTACTTC
- | TRBJ1-6 | TRBV14 | - | CASSQGTYNSPLHF | TGTGCCAGCAGCCAAGGGACATATAATTCACCCCTCCACTTT
TRBD1 | TRBJ2-4 | TRBV5-8 | - | CASSPKSLGTGMGYIQYF | TGTGCCAGCAGCCCCAAGAGTCTTGGGACAGGGATGGGATACATTCAGTACTTC
TRBD1 | TRBJ1-3 | TRBV30 | - | CAWSKLGQGIVPIYF | TGTGCCTGGAGTAAACTGGGACAGGGTATCGTCCCCATATATTTT